Below, 6 T cell receptor beta chains from the same sample are listed, as sequenced in a study of blood T cell repertoires in COVID-19. Method: immunoSEQ multiplex PCR; TCRdb's copy keeps in-frame clones and lacks some. The table lists about 70,000 clones, approximately 84% of them singletons. The sequencing sample was made of peripheral blood. The receptors shown here come from a human donor in a cohort sampled during active COVID-19.

This clone was found a few times. This chain links TRBV18 with TRBJ1-6, with D tentatively TRBD1 (5 bases). The CDR3 consists of 16 residues. Germline lookup yields CDR1 KGHSH and CDR2 LQKENI. The V end lost 2 bases, the J end lost 9 bases, and 17 bases lay between the germline ends. In nucleotides, the CDR3 is TGTGCCAGCTCACCAAGGGGAGGAGACGTGGTTTCACCCCTCCACTTT. This gives the protein CASSPRGGDVVSPLHF.

V and J are TRBV27 and TRBJ2-3; TRBD2 aligns across 8 bases. Germline lookup yields CDR1 MNHEY and CDR2 SMNVEV (reference sequence). V was clipped by 2 bases and J by 1 base; unmatched bases: 2. This CDR3 is 15 amino acids long. This CDR3 reads CASSLRRGGTDTQYF. The CDR3 DNA sequence: TGTGCCAGCAGTTTACGGCGGGGGGGCACAGATACGCAGTATTTT.

The J gene is TRBJ1-2, the V gene TRBV6-5; 9 nucleotides align to TRBD1. This CDR3 has 15 residues. V gave up 7 bases and J gave up 2 bases; unmatched junction bases: 8. Germline loops: CDR1 MNHEY, CDR2 SVGAGI. CDR3 residues: CASTPAGTGNYGYTF. CDR3 nucleotide sequence: TGTGCCAGCACCCCAGCCGGGACAGGGAACTATGGCTACACCTTC.

This clone is a singleton in its sample. The chain uses TRBV3-1 (or the pseudogene TRBV3-2) and TRBJ1-2, with TRBD1 matching over 9 bases. The CDR3 runs to 14 residues. Germline V CDR1 and CDR2: LGHDT, YNNKEL (reference sequence). Trimming at V came to 2 bases and at J to 4 bases, leaving 2 bases not matched to a gene. The chain's CDR3 is CASSQMGQGYGYTF. The CDR3 nucleotides read TGTGCCAGCAGCCAAATGGGACAGGGCTATGGCTACACCTTC.

This chain joins TRBV7-2 and TRBJ2-3; D not resolved. Germline V gene sequence: CDR1 SGHTA, CDR2 FQGNSA. V lost 1 base and J 0 bases, leaving 5 bases between the germline ends. This CDR3 contains 14 residues. Here the CDR3 DNA reads TGTGCCAGCAGCTTAGGGCAAAGCACAGATACGCAGTATTTT. It codes for CASSLGQSTDTQYF.

A remark on this clone: Different DNA sequences within this sample yield the same CDR3. The CDR3: CASSLGGGGNSPLHF. CDR3 sequence (DNA): TGTGCCAGCAGCTTGGGCGGGGGGGGCAATTCACCCCTCCACTTT. The chain joins TRBV5-8 to TRBJ1-6; the D gene is possibly TRBD1 (6 bases). V lost 0 bases, J lost 7 bases, and 11 bases lay in between. Germline lookup yields CDR1 SGHTS and CDR2 YDEGEE. The CDR3 runs 15 residues.